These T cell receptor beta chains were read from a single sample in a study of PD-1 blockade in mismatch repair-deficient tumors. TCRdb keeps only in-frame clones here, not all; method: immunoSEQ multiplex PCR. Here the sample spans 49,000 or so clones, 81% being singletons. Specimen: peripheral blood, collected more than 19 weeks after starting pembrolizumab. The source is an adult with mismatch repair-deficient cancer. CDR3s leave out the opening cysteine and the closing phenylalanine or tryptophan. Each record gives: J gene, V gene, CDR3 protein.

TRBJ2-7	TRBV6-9	ASSYLGTSGTYEQY
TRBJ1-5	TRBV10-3	AISAGNFGQPQH
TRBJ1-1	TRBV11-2	ASSTGRVNTEAF
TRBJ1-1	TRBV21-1	ASGGNTEAF
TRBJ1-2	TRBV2	ASTPGHSYGYT
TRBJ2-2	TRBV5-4	ATGITGELF
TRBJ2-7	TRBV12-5	ASGPGQGPYEQY
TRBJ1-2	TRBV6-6	ASRRASRHYGYT
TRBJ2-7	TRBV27	ASSLVRGGYEQY
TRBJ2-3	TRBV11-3	ASQRGRSADTQY
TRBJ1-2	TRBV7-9	ATIGGSHGYT
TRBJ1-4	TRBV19	ASRKAAATNEKLF
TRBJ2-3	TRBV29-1	SVKSGSAVADTQY
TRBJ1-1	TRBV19	ASSIPTETNTEAF
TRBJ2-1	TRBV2	ASNSAFDEQF
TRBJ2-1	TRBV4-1	ASSQDPRKRGSYNEQF
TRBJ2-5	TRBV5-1	ASSFFIGTGAKQETQY
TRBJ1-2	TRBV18	ASSPTLPGQGDYT
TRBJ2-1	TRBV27	ASSLGSGSRGEQF
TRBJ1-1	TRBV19	ASNWSPQGNTEAF
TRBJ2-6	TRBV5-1	ASSLVPSGANVLT
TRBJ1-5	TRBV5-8	ASSRRQGYSNQPQH
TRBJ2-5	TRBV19	ASSEQGRETQY
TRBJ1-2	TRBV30	AWSQGGFYGYT
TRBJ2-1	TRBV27	ASSLLARIYNEQF
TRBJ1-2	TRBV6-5	ASTLSGYGGYT
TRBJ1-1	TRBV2	ASSKTGPGTEAF
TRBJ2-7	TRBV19	ASSMGQGAYEQY
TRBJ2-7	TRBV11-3	ASSTRQGAQEQY
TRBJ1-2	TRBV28	ASSAQRGHYGYT
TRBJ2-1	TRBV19	ASSGGGSWDEQF
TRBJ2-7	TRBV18	ASSPTGTTYEQY
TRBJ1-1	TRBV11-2	ASSLDGTGNTEAF
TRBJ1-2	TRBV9	ASTPDRALYGYT
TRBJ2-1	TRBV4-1	ASSQANRGFNEQF
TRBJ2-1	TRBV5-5	ASSLESGRAHEQF
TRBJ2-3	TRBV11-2	ASSKGLAGGTDTQY
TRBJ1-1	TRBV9	ASSVGTNTEAF
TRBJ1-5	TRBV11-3	ASSLDFYSNQPQH
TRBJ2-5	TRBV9	ASSVGTGRETQY
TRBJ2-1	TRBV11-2	ASSLGRAGGPGEQF